The 14 T cell receptor beta chains below come from one sample, sequenced in a study of cytomegalovirus exposure and HLA in healthy donors. PCR amplification relied on 60 Vbeta primers (plus 13 Jbeta primers). Profiled with immunoSEQ multiplex PCR; TCRdb holds only in-frame clones, not every one. The sample carries 65,000 to 90,000 clones, more than 65% recorded once. Source material: PBMCs. The receptor source for this set is a woman between 35 and 50 years old in good health and CMV-seropositive.

This rearrangement joins TRBV14 to TRBJ1-3, with D possibly matching TRBD1 (5 bases). V lost 0 bases and J lost 1, with 10 bases in between. CDR1 and CDR2 from the germline V gene are SGHDN and FVKESK. The CDR3 contains 16 residues. CDR3 amino acids: CASSQDVGGSGNTIYF. CDR3 sequence (DNA): TGTGCCAGCAGCCAAGATGTGGGGGGATCTGGAAACACCATATATTTT.

This rearrangement joins TRBV30 to TRBJ2-7; D perhaps matches TRBD2 (5 bases). With 0 bases removed from V and 7 bases from J, the gap between germline ends came to 13 bases. From germline, CDR1 is GTSNPN and CDR2 SVGIG (reference sequence). This CDR3 is built from 13 residues. For the CDR3, the DNA is TGTGCCTGGAGTGTACTAGGCTCGGGGGAGCAGTACTTC. Residues: CAWSVLGSGEQYF.

This chain connects TRBV7-8 to TRBJ2-7; possible D gene TRBD2, 5 bases. The germline V gene has CDR1 SGHVS and CDR2 FQNEAQ. The CDR3 spans 12 residues. Trimming cost V 5 bases and J 5 bases, with 10 bases left between them. As DNA, the CDR3 is TGTGCCAGCAGCCCCCCGGGGAACGAGCAGTACTTC. As protein: CASSPPGNEQYF.

CDR3 bases: TGTGCCAGCAGCGCCCCGCCTAGCGGGAGTGGTACGGATACGCAGTATTTT. Its translation is CASSAPPSGSGTDTQYF. The genes are TRBV5-4 and TRBJ2-3; 10 nucleotides agree with TRBD2. CDR1 is SGHNT and CDR2 is YYREEE in the germline V gene (reference sequence). The CDR3 totals 17 residues. V was pared by 4 bases and J by 6 bases, with 14 bases of the junction left unmatched.

The chain has TRBV28 and TRBJ2-7; possibly TRBD1 for D (6 bases). Germline V gene data show CDR1 as MDHEN and CDR2 as SYDVKM. The germline V and J ends were trimmed by 9 bases and 0 bases, with 12 bases remaining between them. The CDR3 loop spans 13 amino acids. Here the CDR3 DNA reads TGTGCCAGTAAGGGACAATCCTCCTACGAGCAGTACTTC. This gives the protein CASKGQSSYEQYF.

The J gene is TRBJ2-1, the V gene TRBV28; 8 nucleotides match TRBD2. J gave up 7 bases and V 8 bases, and 13 bases lay outside the gene matches. CDR3 length: 15 amino acids. Germline-derived CDR1 and CDR2 are MDHEN and SYDVKM. The CDR3 DNA reads TGTGCCAGCCGCGTAGCGGGGATGGGGGTGAATGAGCAGTTCTTC. Translation: CASRVAGMGVNEQFF.

The rearrangement uses TRBV6-5 and TRBJ2-7, with TRBD1 matching 9 bases. This CDR3 comprises 15 residues. V shed 2 bases, J shed 5 bases, and the junction held 7 bases outside the gene matches. Germline V gene sequence: CDR1 MNHEY, CDR2 SVGAGI. Here the CDR3 reads CASSYGGTGSNEQYF. The CDR3 DNA sequence: TGTGCCAGCAGTTACGGGGGGACAGGGAGTAACGAGCAGTACTTC.

The rearrangement joins TRBV7-8 to TRBJ2-6, with D possibly being TRBD2 (5 bases). Germline CDR1 reads SGHVS; CDR2 reads FQNEAQ. The CDR3 has 17 amino acids. Trimming took off 3 bases at V and 0 bases at J, with 12 bases between the two ends. The CDR3 protein is CASSFRGESSGANVLTF. CDR3 bases: TGTGCCAGCAGCTTTCGGGGTGAAAGCTCTGGGGCCAACGTCCTGACTTTC.

This chain joins TRBV5-1 and TRBJ2-1; 8 bases map to TRBD2. The CDR3 has 15 amino acids. Losses at the gene ends were 4 bases for V and 8 bases for J; bases not matched to a gene: 11. Germline CDR1 is SGHRS and CDR2 is YFSETQ. The CDR3 spells CASSREGPWEDEQFF. Here the CDR3 DNA reads TGCGCCAGCAGCCGGGAGGGCCCTTGGGAGGATGAGCAGTTCTTC.

This clone has just one count. Different DNA sequences within this sample yield the same CDR3. V gene TRBV6-1 combines with J gene TRBJ1-1; 7 bases line up with TRBD1. The trim removed 4 bases at V and 3 bases at J, leaving 2 bases unmatched. CDR1 and CDR2 (germline): MNHNS, SASEGT. This CDR3 spans 13 amino acids. The CDR3 reads CASSVGGYTEAFF. CDR3 bases: TGTGCCAGCAGTGTAGGGGGCTACACTGAAGCTTTCTTT.

This clone was seen a single time. This chain connects TRBV6-5 to TRBJ2-1; 7 bases are a match to TRBD1. The CDR3 contains 15 residues. Unmatched junction bases numbered 9, after V lost 4 bases and J lost 6 bases. Per germline, CDR1 MNHEY and CDR2 SVGAGI. The CDR3, as DNA: TGTGCCAGCAGTTCACTCCCGGGACAGAGCAATGAGCAGTTCTTC. It codes for CASSSLPGQSNEQFF.

The chain uses TRBV4-1 and TRBJ1-4; the D is unclear. CDR3 length: 16 amino acids. Between the trimmed V and J ends, which lost 1 base and 5 bases, there was a span of 14 bases. CDR1 and CDR2 (germline): MGHRA, YSYEKL. CDR3 region: CASSQVVPEVNEKLFF. In DNA, the CDR3 is TGCGCCAGCAGCCAAGTGGTCCCAGAGGTAAATGAAAAACTGTTTTTT.

As DNA, the CDR3 is TGTGCCTGGAAACCTACGGGACAGGGGGATCAGCCCCAGCATTTT. Residues: CAWKPTGQGDQPQHF. The chain combines TRBV30 with TRBJ1-5; TRBD1 matches 11 bases. The germline V gene has CDR1 GTSNPN and CDR2 SVGIG (reference sequence). Unmatched junction bases numbered 7, after V lost 4 bases and J lost 5 bases. This CDR3 comprises 15 residues.

The chain joins TRBV5-6 to TRBJ1-4; the D is unclear. CDR1 is SGHDT and CDR2 is YYEEEE in the germline V gene. The length of the CDR3 is 15 residues. Deletions cut 4 bases from V and 3 bases from J, with 13 bases between. For the CDR3, the DNA is TGTGCCAGCAGCCTCCGCAGGTTGGCTAATGAAAAACTGTTTTTT. Protein: CASSLRRLANEKLFF.